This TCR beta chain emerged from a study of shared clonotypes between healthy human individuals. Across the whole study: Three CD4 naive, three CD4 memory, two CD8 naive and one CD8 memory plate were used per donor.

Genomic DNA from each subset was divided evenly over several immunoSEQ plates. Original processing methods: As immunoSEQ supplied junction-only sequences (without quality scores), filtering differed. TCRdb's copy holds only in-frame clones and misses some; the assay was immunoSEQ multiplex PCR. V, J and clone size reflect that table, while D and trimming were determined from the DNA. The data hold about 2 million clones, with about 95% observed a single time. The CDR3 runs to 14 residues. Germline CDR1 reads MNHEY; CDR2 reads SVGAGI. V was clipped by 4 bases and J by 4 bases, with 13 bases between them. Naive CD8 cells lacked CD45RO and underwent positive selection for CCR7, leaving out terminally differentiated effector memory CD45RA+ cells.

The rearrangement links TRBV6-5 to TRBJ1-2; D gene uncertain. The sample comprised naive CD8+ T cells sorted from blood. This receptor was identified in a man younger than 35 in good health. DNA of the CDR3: TGTGCCAGCAGTTCACTAGGGAACCTCTATGGCTACACCTTC. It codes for CASSSLGNLYGYTF.